The source of this T cell receptor (beta chain) is a study of vaccination and CD4 T cells after COVID-19. Treatment denoted: approximately 9-day PBMC culture with coronavirus spike peptide pools or control peptides (ViraFEST assay). After expanding antigen-specific T cells with peptide pools, ViraFEST sequenced their TCRs. J lost 7 bases, V lost 4 bases, and 9 bases had no gene match. The CDR3 totals 15 residues. Of note for this clonotype: Its antigen is as yet unknown.

Cultured CD4+ T cell DNA underwent sequencing with the Oncomine TCR Beta short-read assay. TCRdb independently ran MiXCR on the PCR reads; one entry per CDR3 protein. The data hold 12,000 or so distinct CDR3 sequences, with less than 40% observed a single time. Sequenced material: cultured CD4+ T cells from blood. This clonotype was sampled from a human donor with COVID-19. The chain employs TRBV12-3 or TRBV12-4 and TRBJ2-1, with 8 bases aligning to TRBD1. CDR3 sequence: CASSSTGARENEQFF. CDR3 coding DNA: TGTGCCAGCAGTTCGACAGGGGCCCGTGAGAATGAGCAGTTCTTC.